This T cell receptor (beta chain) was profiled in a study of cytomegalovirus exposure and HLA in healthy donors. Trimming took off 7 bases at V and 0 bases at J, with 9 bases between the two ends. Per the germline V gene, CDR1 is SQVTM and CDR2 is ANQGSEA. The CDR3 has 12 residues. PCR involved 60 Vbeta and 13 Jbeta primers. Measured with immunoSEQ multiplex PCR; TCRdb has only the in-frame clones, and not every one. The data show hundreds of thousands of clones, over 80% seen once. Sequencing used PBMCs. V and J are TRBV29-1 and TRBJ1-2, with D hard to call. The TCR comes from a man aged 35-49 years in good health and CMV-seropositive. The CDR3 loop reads CSAHGANYGYTF. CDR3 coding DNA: TGCAGCGCCCACGGGGCTAACTATGGCTACACCTTC.